This section outlines one T cell receptor (beta chain) sequence together with its context. Its antigen is still unknown. This entry is derived from a study of long-term antiretroviral therapy in people with HIV. Participants with HIV, all of them, were treated in the United States. About 1-10 million cryopreserved PBMC were held in samples before DNA extraction. Study-wide results and caveats: Diversity rose after ART but stayed below transplant donor controls.

The germline V gene has CDR1 SQVTM and CDR2 ANQGSEA. V lost 7 bases, J lost 1 base, and 1 base stayed unmatched. This CDR3 has 13 residues. An immunoSEQ assay, version v3.0, was performed at survey level. Sequencing aimed at about 35,000-55,000 T-cell genomes per sample. Clones were sequenced by immunoSEQ multiplex PCR, and TCRdb holds only the in-frame ones, with some missing. The sample has tens of thousands of clones, approximately 87% seen once. The chain recombines TRBV29-1 with TRBJ2-7, with TRBD2 matching 13 bases. The source was unsorted PBMCs, collected 1.2 years after starting antiretroviral therapy. The receptor was derived from a woman between 50 and 59 years old with HIV. This CDR3 is CSAGLAGSYEQYF. The CDR3 DNA follows: TGCAGCGCGGGACTAGCGGGATCCTACGAGCAGTACTTC.